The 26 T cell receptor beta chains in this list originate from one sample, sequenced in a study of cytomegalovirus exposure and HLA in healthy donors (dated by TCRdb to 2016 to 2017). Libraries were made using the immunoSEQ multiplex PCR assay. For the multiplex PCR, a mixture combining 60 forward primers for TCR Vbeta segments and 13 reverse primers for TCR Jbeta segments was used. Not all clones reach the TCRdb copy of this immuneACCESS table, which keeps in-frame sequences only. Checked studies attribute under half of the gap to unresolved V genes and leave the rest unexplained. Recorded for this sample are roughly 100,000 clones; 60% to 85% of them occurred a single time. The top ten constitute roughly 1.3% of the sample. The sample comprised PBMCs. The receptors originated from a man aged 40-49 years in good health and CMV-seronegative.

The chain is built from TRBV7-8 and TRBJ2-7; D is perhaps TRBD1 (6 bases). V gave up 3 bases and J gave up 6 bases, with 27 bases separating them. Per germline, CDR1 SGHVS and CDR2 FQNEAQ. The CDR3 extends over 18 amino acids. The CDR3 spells CASSFESGQGRAGPEQYF. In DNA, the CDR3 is TGTGCCAGCAGCTTCGAATCCGGCCAGGGGCGCGCCGGCCCCGAGCAGTACTTC.

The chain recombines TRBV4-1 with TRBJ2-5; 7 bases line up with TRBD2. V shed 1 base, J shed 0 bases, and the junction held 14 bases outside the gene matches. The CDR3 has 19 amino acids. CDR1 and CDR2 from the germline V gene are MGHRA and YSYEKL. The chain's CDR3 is CASSQVTLSELANQETQYF. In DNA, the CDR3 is TGCGCCAGCAGCCAAGTTACCCTCTCGGAACTAGCGAACCAAGAGACCCAGTACTTC.

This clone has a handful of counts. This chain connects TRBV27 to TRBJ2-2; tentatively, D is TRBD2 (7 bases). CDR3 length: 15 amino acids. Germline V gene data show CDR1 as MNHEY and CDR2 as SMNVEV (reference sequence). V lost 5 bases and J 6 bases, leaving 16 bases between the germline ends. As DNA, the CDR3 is TGTGCCAGCAGTAAATCAGGGGAGGGGGCCGGGGAGCTGTTTTTT. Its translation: CASSKSGEGAGELFF.

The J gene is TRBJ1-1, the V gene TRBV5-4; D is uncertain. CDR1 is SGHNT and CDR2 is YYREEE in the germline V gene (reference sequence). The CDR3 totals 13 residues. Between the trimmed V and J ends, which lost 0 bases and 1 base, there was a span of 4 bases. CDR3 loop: CASSLGRNTEAFF. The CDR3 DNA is TGTGCCAGCAGCTTGGGGAGGAACACTGAAGCTTTCTTT.

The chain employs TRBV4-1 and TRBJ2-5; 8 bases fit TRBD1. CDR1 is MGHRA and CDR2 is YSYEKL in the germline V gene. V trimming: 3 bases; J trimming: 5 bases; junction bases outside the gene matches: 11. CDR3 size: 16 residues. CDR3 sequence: CASSQSWTGMRETQYF. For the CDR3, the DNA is TGCGCCAGCAGCCAGTCTTGGACAGGGATGAGGGAGACCCAGTACTTC.

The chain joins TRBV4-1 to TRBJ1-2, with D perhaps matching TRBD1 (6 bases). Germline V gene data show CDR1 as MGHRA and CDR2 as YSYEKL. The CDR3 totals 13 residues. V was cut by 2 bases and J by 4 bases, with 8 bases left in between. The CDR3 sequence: CASSQTGSYGYTF. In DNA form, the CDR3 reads TGCGCCAGCAGCCAAACAGGGTCCTATGGCTACACCTTC.

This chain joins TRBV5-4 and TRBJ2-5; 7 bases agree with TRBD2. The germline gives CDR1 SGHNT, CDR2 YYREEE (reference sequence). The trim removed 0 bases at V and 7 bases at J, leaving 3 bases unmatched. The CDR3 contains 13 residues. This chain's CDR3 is CASSLGPGGTQYF. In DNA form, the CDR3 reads TGTGCCAGCAGCTTGGGGCCGGGGGGGACCCAGTACTTC.

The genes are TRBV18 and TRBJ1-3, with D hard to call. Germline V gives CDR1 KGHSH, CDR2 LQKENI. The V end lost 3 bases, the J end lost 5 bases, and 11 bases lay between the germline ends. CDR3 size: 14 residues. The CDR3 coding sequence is TGTGCCAGCTCACCTGACCTGGGCCGAAACACCATATATTTT. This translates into CASSPDLGRNTIYF.

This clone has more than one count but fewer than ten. The CDR3 sequence is CSVPGGSYGYTF. Written as DNA, the CDR3 is TGCAGCGTTCCAGGGGGGAGCTATGGCTACACCTTC. The chain employs TRBV29-1 and TRBJ1-2, with TRBD1 identical over 7 bases. The CDR3 sequence is 12 residues long. The J segment lost 4 bases and the V segment lost 5 bases, leaving 4 bases of the junction unmatched. Germline V CDR1 and CDR2: SQVTM, ANQGSEA.

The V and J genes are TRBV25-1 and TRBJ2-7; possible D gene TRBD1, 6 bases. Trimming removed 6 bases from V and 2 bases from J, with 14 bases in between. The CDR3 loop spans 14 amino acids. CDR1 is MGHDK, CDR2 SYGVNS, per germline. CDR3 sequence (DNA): TGTGCCAGCAGCAAAGCCAGGGGCACCTACGAGCAGTACTTC. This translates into CASSKARGTYEQYF.

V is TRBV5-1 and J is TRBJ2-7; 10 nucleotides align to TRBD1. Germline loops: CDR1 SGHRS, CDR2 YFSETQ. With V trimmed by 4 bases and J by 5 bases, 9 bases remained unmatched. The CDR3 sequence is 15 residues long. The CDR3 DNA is TGCGCCAGCAGCCCCGGGACAGGGGTTAACCACGAGCAGTACTTC. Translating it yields CASSPGTGVNHEQYF.

CDR3 region: CASSHETETGTGELFF. DNA for the CDR3: TGCGCCAGCAGCCACGAGACTGAAACAGGCACCGGGGAGCTGTTTTTT. The chain employs TRBV4-1 and TRBJ2-2; D possibly corresponds to TRBD1 (5 bases). Trimming pared 3 bases from V and 4 bases from J, leaving 15 bases between. Looked up from germline, CDR1 is MGHRA and CDR2 is YSYEKL. This CDR3 region has 16 residues.

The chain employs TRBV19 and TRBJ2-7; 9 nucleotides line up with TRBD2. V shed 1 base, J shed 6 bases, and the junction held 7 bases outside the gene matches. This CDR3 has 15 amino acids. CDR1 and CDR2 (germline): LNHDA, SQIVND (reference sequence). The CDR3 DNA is TGTGCCAGTAGTATAGCAGAAGCGGGAGGTGTCGAGCAGTACTTC. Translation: CASSIAEAGGVEQYF.

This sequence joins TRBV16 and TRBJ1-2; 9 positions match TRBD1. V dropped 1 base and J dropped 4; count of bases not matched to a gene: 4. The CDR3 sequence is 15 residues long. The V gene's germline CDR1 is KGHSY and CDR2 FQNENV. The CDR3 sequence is CASSQLDRGGYGYTF. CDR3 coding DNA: TGTGCCAGCAGCCAATTGGACAGGGGTGGCTATGGCTACACCTTC.

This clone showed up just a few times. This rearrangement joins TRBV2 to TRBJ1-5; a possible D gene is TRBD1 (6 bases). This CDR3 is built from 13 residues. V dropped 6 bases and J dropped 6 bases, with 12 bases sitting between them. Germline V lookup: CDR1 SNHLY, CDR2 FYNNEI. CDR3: CASRTQGIQPQHF. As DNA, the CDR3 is TGTGCCAGCAGGACACAGGGTATTCAGCCCCAGCATTTT. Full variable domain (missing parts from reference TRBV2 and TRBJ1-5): EPEVTQTPSHQVTQMGQEVILRCVPISNHLYFYWYRQILGQKVEFLVSFYNNEISEKSEIFDDQFSVERPDGSNFTLKIRSTKLEDSAMYFCASRTQGIQPQHFGDGTRLSIL.

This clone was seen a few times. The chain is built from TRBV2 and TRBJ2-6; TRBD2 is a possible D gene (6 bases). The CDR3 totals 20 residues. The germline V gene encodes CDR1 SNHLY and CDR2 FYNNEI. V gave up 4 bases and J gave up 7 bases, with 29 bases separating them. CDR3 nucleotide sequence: TGTGCCAGCAGTGGTTGGGGTTCCGGGACTGGTACTCTGGGAGCCAACGTCCTGACTTTC. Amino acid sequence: CASSGWGSGTGTLGANVLTF.

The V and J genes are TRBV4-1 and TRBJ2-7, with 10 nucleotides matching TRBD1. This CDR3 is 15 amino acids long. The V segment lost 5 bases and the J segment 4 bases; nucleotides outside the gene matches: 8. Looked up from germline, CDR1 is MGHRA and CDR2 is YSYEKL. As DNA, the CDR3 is TGCGCCAGCAGCAATCCGGGACAGGGGCTTTACGAGCAGTACTTC. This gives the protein CASSNPGQGLYEQYF.

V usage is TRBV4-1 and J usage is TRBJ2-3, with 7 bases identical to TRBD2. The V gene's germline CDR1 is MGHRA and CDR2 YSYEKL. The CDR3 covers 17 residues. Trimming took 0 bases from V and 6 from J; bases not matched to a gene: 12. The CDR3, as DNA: TGCGCCAGCAGCCAAGACTCCCCCACGGGAGCGGGGGATACGCAGTATTTT. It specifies CASSQDSPTGAGDTQYF.

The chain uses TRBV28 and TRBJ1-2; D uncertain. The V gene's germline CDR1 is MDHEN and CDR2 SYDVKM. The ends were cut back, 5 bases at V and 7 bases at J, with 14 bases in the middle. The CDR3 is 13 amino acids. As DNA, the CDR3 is TGTGCCAGCAGTCCCCGCCGGGGAGGTGGCTACACCTTC. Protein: CASSPRRGGGYTF.

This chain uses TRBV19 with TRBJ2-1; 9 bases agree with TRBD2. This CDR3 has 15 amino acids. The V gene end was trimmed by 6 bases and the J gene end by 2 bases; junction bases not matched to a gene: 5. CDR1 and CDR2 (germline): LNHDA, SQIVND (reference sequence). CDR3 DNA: TGTGCCAGTAGGGATAGGACTAGCGCCTACAATGAGCAGTTCTTC. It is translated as CASRDRTSAYNEQFF.

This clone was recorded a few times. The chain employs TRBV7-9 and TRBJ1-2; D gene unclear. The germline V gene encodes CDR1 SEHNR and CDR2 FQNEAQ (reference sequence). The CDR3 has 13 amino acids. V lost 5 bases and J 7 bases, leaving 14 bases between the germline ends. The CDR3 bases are TGTGCCAGCAGCCCAGGCGGGTTCTCTGGCTACACCTTC. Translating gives CASSPGGFSGYTF.

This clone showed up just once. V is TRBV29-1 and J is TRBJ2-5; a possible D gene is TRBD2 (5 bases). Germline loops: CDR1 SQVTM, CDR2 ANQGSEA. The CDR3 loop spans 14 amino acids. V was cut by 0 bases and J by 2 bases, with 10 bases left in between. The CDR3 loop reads CSVEEADIQETQYF. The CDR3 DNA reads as TGCAGCGTTGAAGAAGCGGATATTCAAGAGACCCAGTACTTC.

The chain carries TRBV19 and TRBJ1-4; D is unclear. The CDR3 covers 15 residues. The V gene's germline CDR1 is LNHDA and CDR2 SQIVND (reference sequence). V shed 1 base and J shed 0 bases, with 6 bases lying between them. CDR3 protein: CASSIAGSTNEKLFF. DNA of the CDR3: TGTGCCAGTAGTATAGCGGGGTCAACTAATGAAAAACTGTTTTTT.

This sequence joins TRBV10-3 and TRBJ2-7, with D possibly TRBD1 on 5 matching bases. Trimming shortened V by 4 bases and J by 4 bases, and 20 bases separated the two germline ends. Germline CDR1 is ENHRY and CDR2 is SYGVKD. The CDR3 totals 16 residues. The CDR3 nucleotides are TGTGCCATCAGTGGTAATGCTGACAGAAATAGATACGAGCAGTACTTC. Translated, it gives CAISGNADRNRYEQYF.

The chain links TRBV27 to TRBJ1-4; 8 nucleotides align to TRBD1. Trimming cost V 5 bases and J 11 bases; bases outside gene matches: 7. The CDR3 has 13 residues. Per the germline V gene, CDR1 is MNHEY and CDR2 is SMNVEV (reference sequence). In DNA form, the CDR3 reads TGTGCCAGCAGTGCGGCGGACAGGGAGAAACTGTTTTTT. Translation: CASSAADREKLFF.

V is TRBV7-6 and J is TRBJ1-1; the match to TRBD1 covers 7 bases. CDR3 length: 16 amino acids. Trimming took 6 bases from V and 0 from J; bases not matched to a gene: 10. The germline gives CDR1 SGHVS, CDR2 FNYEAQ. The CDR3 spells CASRRSQGTVNTEAFF. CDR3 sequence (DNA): TGTGCCAGCAGACGAAGTCAAGGGACAGTGAACACTGAAGCTTTCTTT.